The present T cell receptor beta chain was sequenced within a study of cytomegalovirus exposure and HLA in healthy donors. Study observations and caveats: Apart from CMV serostatus, no immune exposure information was available.

Concerning this clone itself: What it binds is unknown.

In the PCR, 60 Vbeta and 13 Jbeta primers were used. TCRdb's copy holds only in-frame clones and misses some; the assay was immunoSEQ multiplex PCR. Among 150,000 to 200,000 clones listed, roughly 80% were seen once. This clonotype was obtained from a woman aged 45-59 years in good health and CMV-seronegative. Sequences were obtained from PBMCs.

The CDR3, as DNA: TGTGCCAGCAGTTACTACCGGGATAGAGGCATTCAGTACTTC. It is translated as CASSYYRDRGIQYF. The chain is built from TRBV6-6 and TRBJ2-4, with a possible D match to TRBD2 (5 bases). Trimming left V 1 base short and J 9 bases short, with 13 bases between. The length of the CDR3 is 14 residues. In germline, CDR1 is MNHNY, CDR2 SVGAGI (reference sequence).